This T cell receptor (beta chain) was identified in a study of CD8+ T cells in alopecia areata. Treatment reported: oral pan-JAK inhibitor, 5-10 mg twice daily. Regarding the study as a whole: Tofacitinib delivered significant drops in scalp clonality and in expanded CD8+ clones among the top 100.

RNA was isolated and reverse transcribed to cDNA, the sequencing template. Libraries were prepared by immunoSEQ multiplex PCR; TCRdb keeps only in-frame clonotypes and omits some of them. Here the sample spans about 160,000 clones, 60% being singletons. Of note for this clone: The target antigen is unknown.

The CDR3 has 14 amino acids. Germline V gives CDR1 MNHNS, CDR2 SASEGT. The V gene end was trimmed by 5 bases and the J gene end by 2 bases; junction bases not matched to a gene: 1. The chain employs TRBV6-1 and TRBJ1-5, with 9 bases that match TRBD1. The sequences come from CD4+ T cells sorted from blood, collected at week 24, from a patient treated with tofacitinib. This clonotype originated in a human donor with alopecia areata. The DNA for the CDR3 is TGTGCCAGCAGTACAGGGGGCGGCAATCAGCCCCAGCATTTT. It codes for CASSTGGGNQPQHF.